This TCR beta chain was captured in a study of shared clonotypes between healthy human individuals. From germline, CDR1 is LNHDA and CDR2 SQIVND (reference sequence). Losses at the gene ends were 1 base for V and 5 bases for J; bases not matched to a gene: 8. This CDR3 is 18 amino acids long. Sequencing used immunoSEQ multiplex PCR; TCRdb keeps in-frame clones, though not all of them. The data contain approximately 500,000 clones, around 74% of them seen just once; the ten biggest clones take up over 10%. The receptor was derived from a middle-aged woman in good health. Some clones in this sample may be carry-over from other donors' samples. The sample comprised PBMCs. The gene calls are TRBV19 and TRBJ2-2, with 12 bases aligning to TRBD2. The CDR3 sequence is CASSIGGLAGRGTGELFF. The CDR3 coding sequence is TGTGCCAGTAGTATAGGTGGACTAGCGGGGCGAGGGACCGGGGAGCTGTTTTTT.